The clone carrying this T cell receptor (beta chain) was picked up many times. Amplification targeted TCR beta CDR3 regions from RNA transcripts. In the first-round RT-PCR of the TCR CDR3, the HTBI primer set was used. In TCRdb, the multiplex PCR reads were re-called with MiXCR into one record per CDR3 protein. This sample has hundreds of thousands of distinct CDR3 sequences, with 45% found just once. The data are from a study of T cells in Graves' hyperthyroidism and ophthalmopathy. Germline values: CDR1 SEHNR, CDR2 FQNEAQ (reference sequence). The CDR3 sequence is 16 residues long. The J segment lost 2 bases and the V segment lost 5 bases, leaving 11 bases of the junction unmatched.

Input material: peripheral blood or thyroid tissue (not recorded which). This TCR was sampled from an adult man with Graves' disease, either hyperthyroidism or ophthalmopathy (not recorded which). The chain joins TRBV7-9 to TRBJ1-2; 7 nucleotides agree with TRBD1. CDR3 residues: CASSLTRQGNNYGYTF. For the CDR3, the DNA is TGTGCCAGCAGCCTCACGCGACAGGGTAACAACTATGGCTACACCTTC.